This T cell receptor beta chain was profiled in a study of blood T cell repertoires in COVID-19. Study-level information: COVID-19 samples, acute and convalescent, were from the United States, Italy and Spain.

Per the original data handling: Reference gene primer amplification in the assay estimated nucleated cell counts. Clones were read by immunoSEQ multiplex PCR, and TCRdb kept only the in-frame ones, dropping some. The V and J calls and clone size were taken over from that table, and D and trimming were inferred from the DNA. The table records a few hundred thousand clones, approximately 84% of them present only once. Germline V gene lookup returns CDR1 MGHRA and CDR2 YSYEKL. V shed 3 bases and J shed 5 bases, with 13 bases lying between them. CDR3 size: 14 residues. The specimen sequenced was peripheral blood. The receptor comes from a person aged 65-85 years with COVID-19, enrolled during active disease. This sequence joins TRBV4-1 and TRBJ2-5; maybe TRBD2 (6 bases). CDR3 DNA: TGCGCCAGCAGCCAGCGCGGGGTTAGTGAGACCCAGTACTTC. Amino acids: CASSQRGVSETQYF.